Reported below is one TCR beta chain. The V and J ends lost 8 bases and 4 bases, in that order; junction bases with no gene match: 2. The CDR3 runs 13 residues. CDR1 and CDR2 (germline): MNHNS, SASEGT. Libraries were prepared by immunoSEQ multiplex PCR; TCRdb keeps only in-frame clonotypes and omits some of them. The top ten hold less than 45% of the sample, which has 70,000 to 80,000 clones, around four fifths seen once. The sample is drawn from a study of cytotoxic CD8 clonotypes in ibrutinib-treated CLL. Libraries of TCR beta were made from 1.5 to 2.5 micrograms of genomic DNA that came from cryopreserved PBMCs.

Sequenced here: PBMCs, sampled after 24 months of ibrutinib treatment. The rearrangement uses TRBV6-1 and TRBJ2-2; 9 bases are shared with TRBD1. The TCR comes from a human donor with chronic lymphocytic leukemia. CDR3 loop: CASATGGTGELFF. The CDR3 coding sequence is TGTGCCAGCGCGACAGGGGGCACCGGGGAGCTGTTTTTT.